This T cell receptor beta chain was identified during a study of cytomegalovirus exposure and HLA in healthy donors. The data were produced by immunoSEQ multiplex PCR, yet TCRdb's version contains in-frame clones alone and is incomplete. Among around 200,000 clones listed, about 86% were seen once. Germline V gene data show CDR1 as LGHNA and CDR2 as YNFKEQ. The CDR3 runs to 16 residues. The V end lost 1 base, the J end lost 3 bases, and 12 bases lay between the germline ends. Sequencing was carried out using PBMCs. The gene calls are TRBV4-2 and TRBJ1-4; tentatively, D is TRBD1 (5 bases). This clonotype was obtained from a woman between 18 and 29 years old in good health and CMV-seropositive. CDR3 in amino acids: CASSQGQLGANEKLFF. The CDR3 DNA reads TGTGCCAGCAGCCAAGGACAGCTAGGCGCTAATGAAAAACTGTTTTTT.